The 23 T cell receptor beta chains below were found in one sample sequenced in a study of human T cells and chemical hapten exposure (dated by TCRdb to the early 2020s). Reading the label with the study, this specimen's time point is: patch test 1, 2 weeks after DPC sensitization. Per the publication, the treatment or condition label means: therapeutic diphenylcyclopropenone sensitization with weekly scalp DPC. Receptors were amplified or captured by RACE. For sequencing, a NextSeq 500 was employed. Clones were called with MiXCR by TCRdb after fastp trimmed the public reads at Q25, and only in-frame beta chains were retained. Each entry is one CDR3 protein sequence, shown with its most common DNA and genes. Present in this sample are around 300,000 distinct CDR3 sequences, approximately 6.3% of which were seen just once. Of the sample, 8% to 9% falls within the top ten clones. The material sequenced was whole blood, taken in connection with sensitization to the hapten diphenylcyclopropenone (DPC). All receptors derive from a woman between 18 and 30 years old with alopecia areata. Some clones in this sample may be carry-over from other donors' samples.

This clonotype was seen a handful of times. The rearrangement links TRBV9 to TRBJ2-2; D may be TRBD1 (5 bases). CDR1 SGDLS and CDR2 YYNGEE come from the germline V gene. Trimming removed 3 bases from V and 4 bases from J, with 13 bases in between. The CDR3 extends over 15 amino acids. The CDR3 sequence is CASSEDTVPTGELFF. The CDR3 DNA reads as TGTGCCAGCAGCGAGGACACCGTTCCCACCGGGGAGCTGTTTTTT.

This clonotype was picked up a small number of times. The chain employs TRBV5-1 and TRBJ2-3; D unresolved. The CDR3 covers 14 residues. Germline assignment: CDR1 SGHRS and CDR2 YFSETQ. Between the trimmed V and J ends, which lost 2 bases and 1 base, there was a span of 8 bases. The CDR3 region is CASSLGQRTDTQYF. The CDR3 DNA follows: TGCGCCAGCAGCTTAGGGCAACGCACAGATACGCAGTATTTT.

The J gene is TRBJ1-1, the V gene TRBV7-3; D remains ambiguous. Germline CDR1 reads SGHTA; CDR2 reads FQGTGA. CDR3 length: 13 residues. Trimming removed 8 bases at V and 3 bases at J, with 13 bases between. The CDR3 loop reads CASGSGPDTEAFF. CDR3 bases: TGTGCCAGCGGTTCCGGCCCGGACACTGAAGCTTTCTTT.

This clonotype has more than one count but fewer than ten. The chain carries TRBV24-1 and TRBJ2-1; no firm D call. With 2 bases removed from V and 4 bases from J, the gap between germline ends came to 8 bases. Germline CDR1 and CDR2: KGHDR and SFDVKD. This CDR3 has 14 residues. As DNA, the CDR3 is TGTGCCACCAGTGATTCCGGGCTTTACAATGAGCAGTTCTTC. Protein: CATSDSGLYNEQFF.

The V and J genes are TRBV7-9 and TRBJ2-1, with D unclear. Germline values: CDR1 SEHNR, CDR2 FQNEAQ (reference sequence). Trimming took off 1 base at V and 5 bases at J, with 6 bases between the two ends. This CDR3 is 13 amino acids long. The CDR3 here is CASSLGADNEQFF. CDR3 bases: TGTGCCAGCAGCTTAGGGGCAGACAATGAGCAGTTCTTC.

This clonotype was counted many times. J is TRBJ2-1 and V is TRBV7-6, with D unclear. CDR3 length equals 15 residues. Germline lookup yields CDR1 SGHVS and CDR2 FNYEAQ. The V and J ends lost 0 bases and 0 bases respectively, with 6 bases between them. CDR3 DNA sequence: TGTGCCAGCAGCTTAGCAGAAAGCTCCTACAATGAGCAGTTCTTC. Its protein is CASSLAESSYNEQFF.

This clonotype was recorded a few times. The CDR3 spells CASSAGLSLGTQYF. Written as DNA, the CDR3 is TGTGCCAGCAGCGCCGGACTTAGCCTAGGGACCCAGTACTTC. J is TRBJ2-5 and V is TRBV5-6, with D possibly being TRBD2 (5 bases). Germline lookup yields CDR1 SGHDT and CDR2 YYEEEE. The germline V and J ends were trimmed by 4 bases and 7 bases, with 17 bases remaining between them. CDR3 length equals 14 residues.

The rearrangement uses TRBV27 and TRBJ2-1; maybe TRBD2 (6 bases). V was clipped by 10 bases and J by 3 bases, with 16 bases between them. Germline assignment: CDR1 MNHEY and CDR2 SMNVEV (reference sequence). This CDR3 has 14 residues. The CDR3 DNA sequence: TGTGCCACAAGAGGAGGGTTCGGCTACAATGAGCAGTTCTTC. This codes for CATRGGFGYNEQFF.

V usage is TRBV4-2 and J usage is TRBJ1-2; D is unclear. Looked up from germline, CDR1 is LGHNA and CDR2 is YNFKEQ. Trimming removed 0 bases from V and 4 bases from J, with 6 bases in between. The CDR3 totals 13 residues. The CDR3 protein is CASSQELVYGYTF. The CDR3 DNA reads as TGTGCCAGCAGCCAAGAATTGGTCTATGGCTACACCTTC.

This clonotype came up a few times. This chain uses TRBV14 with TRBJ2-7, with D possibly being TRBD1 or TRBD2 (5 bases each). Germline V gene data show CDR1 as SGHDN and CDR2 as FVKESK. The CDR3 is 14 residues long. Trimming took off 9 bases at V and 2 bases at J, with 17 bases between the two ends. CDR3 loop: CASPKRVGAYEQYF. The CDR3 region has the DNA TGTGCCAGTCCGAAGAGGGTAGGGGCCTACGAGCAGTACTTC.

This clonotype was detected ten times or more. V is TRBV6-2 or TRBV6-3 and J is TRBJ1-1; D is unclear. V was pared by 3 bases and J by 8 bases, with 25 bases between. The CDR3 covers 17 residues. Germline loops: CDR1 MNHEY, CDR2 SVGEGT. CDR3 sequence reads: CASSYYSSNLGPLEAFF. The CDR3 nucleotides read TGTGCCAGCAGTTATTACAGCTCGAACTTAGGACCCTTAGAAGCTTTCTTT.

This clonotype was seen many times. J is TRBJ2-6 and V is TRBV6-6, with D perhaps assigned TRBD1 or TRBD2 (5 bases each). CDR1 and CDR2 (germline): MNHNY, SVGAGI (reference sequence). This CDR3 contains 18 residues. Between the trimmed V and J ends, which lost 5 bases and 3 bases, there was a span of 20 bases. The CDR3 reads CASSSSQRDGGGANVLTF. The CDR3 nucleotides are TGTGCCAGCAGTAGCTCACAAAGGGACGGAGGTGGGGCCAACGTCCTGACTTTC.

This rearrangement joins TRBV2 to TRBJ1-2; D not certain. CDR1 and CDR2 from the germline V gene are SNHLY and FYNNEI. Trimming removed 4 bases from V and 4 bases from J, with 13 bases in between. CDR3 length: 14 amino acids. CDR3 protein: CASSGSGNFYGYTF. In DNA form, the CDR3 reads TGTGCCAGCAGTGGAAGCGGTAATTTCTATGGCTACACCTTC. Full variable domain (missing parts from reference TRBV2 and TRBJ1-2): EPEVTQTPSHQVTQMGQEVILRCVPISNHLYFYWYRQILGQKVEFLVSFYNNEISEKSEIFDDQFSVERPDGSNFTLKIRSTKLEDSAMYFCASSGSGNFYGYTFGSGTRLTVV.

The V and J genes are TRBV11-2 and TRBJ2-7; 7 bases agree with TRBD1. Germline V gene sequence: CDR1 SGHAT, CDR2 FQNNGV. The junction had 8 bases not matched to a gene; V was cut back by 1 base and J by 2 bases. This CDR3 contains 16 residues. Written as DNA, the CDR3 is TGTGCCAGCAGCTTAGTGGGACAGAATCCAGCCTACGAGCAGTACTTC. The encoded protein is CASSLVGQNPAYEQYF.

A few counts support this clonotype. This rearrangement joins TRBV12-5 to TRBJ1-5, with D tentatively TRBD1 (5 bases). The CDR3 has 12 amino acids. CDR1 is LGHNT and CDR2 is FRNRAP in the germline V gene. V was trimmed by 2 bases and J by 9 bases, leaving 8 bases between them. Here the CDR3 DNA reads TGTGCTAGTGGTTTGACGCAGGGGCCCCAGCATTTT. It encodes CASGLTQGPQHF. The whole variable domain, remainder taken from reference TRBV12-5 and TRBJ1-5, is DARVTQTPRHKVTEMGQEVTMRCQPILGHNTVFWYRQTMMQGLELLAYFRNRAPLDDSGMPKDRFSAEMPDATLATLKIQPSEPRDSAVYFCASGLTQGPQHFGDGTRLSIL.

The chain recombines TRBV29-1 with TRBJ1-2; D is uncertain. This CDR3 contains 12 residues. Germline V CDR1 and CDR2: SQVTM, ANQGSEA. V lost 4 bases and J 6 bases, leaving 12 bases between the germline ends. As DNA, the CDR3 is TGCAGCGTTGTCTTTCCCGGGGATGGCTACACCTTC. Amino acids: CSVVFPGDGYTF.

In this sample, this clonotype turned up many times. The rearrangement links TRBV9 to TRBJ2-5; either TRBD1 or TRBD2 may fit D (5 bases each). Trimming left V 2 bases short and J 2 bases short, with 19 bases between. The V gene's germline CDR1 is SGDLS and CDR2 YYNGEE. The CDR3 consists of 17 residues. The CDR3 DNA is TGTGCCAGCAGCGTGGGACCACGGGATTTTCAACAAGAGACCCAGTACTTC. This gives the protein CASSVGPRDFQQETQYF.

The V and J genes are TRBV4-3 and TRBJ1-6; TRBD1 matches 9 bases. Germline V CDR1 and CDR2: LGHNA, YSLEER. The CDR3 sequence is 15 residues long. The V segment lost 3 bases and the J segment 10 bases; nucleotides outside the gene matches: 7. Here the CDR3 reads CASSHAGQGTSPLHF. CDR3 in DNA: TGCGCCAGCAGCCACGCAGGACAGGGGACATCACCCCTCCACTTT.

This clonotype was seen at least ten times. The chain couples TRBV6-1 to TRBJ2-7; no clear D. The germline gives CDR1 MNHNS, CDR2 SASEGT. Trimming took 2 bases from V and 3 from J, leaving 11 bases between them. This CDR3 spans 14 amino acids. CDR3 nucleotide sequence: TGTGCCAGCAGTGAACCAGGTGGTAACTACGAGCAGTACTTC. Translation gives CASSEPGGNYEQYF.

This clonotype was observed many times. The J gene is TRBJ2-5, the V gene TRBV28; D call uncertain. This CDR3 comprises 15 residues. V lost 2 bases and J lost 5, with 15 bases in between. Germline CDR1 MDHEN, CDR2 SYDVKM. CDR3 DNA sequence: TGTGCCAGCAGTTTAAATGCCCCCGCGGTGGAGACCCAGTACTTC. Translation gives CASSLNAPAVETQYF.

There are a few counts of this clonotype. The CDR3 is CASSSYRVDGYTF. DNA for the CDR3: TGTGCCAGCAGCTCCTACAGGGTTGATGGCTACACCTTC. This chain links TRBV7-3 with TRBJ1-2, with a weak D call TRBD1 (6 bases). CDR1 and CDR2 (germline): SGHTA, FQGTGA. V lost 4 bases and J 6 bases, leaving 12 bases between the germline ends. The CDR3 covers 13 residues.

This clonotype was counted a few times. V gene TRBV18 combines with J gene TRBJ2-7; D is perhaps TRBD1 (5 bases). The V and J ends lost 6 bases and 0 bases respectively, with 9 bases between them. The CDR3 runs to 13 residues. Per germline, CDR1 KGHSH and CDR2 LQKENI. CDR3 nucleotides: TGTGCCAGCTCGGGGCTTAGCTCCTACGAGCAGTACTTC. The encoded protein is CASSGLSSYEQYF.

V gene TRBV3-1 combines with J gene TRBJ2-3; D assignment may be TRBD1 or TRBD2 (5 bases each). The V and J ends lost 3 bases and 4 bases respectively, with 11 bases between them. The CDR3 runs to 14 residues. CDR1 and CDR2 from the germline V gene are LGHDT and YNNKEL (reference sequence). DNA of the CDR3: TGTGCCAGCAGCCAGAGGGACCCCTCAGATACGCAGTATTTT. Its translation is CASSQRDPSDTQYF.